This T cell receptor beta chain was profiled in a study of shared clonotypes between healthy human individuals. The wider study: For every donor, three CD4 naive, three CD4 memory, two CD8 naive and one CD8 memory plates were used. Overall study results and limits: Researchers found naive subsets generally carried larger estimated richness than memory subsets. Several donors shared around 5.1% of their naive CD4 clonotypes.

Sequencing was performed with immunoSEQ multiplex PCR; in TCRdb, only in-frame clones are kept and a portion is missing. The repertoire holds around 690,000 clones, with 90% as singletons. As to this clone: Its target is not known.

CDR3 length equals 12 residues. Germline values: CDR1 SQVTM, CDR2 ANQGSEA. The junction had 4 bases not matched to a gene; V was cut back by 6 bases and J by 6 bases. Pooled CD45RO+ cells and CCR7-negative CD45RA+ TemRA cells made up CD8 memory. The receptor's source is a man in his late teens or twenties in good health. Some clones in this sample may be carry-over from other donors' samples. This rearrangement joins TRBV29-1 to TRBJ2-7, with TRBD2 matching 11 bases. The specimen was memory CD8+ T cells from PBMCs. The subset was: CD45RO+ cells pooled with CCR7-negative TemRA cells. This CDR3 reads CSVGTSGVEQYF. The CDR3 region has the DNA TGCAGCGTGGGGACTAGCGGAGTCGAGCAGTACTTC.